This entry describes one TCR beta chain. Its antigen is undetermined. The PCR contained 60 Vbeta and 13 Jbeta primers. Sequenced by immunoSEQ multiplex PCR; TCRdb stores in-frame clones only, minus some. The table shows more than 150,000 clones, with 70% to 80% occurring only once. The data derive from a study of cytomegalovirus exposure and HLA in healthy donors. Turning to the study itself: Assignment to the Caucasian-associated ancestry cluster applied to approximately 80% of the approximately 360 genotyped donors.

V lost 1 base, J lost 0 bases, and 7 bases lay in between. The CDR3 spans 14 residues. The germline gives CDR1 SGHDT, CDR2 YYEEEE. Study results and caveats: The classifier reportedly diagnosed cytomegalovirus status with high specificity and sensitivity. The authors later linked a missense DCLRE1C variant to TCR beta V- and J-gene trimming. Researchers counted around 180 TCR beta chains as cytomegalovirus-associated.

This chain joins TRBV5-6 and TRBJ1-2; unclear D gene. The TCR comes from a man aged 18 to 30 in good health and CMV-seronegative. The sample consisted of PBMCs. For the CDR3, the DNA is TGTGCCAGCAGCTTGTGGGAGGCTAACTATGGCTACACCTTC. Translating gives CASSLWEANYGYTF.